These 15 T cell receptor beta chains were all obtained from the same sample, sequenced in a study of T cell changes during pregnancy in multiple sclerosis. The assay was immunoSEQ multiplex PCR, and TCRdb's table has in-frame clones only and misses some. The data show about 38,000 clones, with 85% to 95% seen just once and approximately 0.36% held by the top ten. The sample here was CD4+ T cells from peripheral blood mononuclear cells, taken after pregnancy. These receptors originate from a female donor in good health, enrolled as a control in a pregnancy study.

V is TRBV5-1 and J is TRBJ1-2; 8 bases line up with TRBD1. Germline V gives CDR1 SGHRS, CDR2 YFSETQ. CDR3 length: 17 amino acids. V shed 0 bases, J shed 8 bases, and the junction held 15 bases outside the gene matches. CDR3 loop: CASSLGTPVAGGNGYTF. DNA of the CDR3: TGCGCCAGCAGCTTGGGTACCCCAGTGGCAGGGGGCAACGGCTACACCTTC.

The V and J genes are TRBV5-4 and TRBJ1-1, with D maybe TRBD1 (6 bases). Per the germline V gene, CDR1 is SGHNT and CDR2 is YYREEE (reference sequence). The CDR3 contains 14 residues. With 5 bases removed from V and 0 bases from J, the gap between germline ends came to 11 bases. CDR3 nucleotide sequence: TGTGCCAGCAGGCCAGGGGCTATGAACACTGAAGCTTTCTTT. It yields the protein CASRPGAMNTEAFF.

CDR3 residues: CASSLGGFNQPQHF. For the CDR3, the DNA is TGTGCCAGCAGCCTAGGGGGCTTCAATCAGCCCCAGCATTTT. The gene calls are TRBV9 and TRBJ1-5, with TRBD1 matching 7 bases. This CDR3 is built from 14 residues. Germline V gives CDR1 SGDLS, CDR2 YYNGEE. Trimming removed 4 bases from V and 3 bases from J; junction bases left unmatched: 4.

V is TRBV5-1 and J is TRBJ2-3, with D unresolved. The V and J ends lost 4 bases and 1 base respectively, with 10 bases between them. The CDR3 covers 14 residues. Germline-derived CDR1 and CDR2 are SGHRS and YFSETQ. CDR3 in DNA: TGCGCCAGCAGCAATGACTGGGGCACAGATACGCAGTATTTT. Its translation is CASSNDWGTDTQYF.

The chain is built from TRBV12-5 and TRBJ1-2, with unresolved D. This CDR3 comprises 13 residues. V shed 4 bases and J shed 4 bases, with 10 bases lying between them. Germline assignment: CDR1 LGHNT and CDR2 FRNRAP. The CDR3 sequence is CASGSLSSYGYTF. The CDR3 DNA follows: TGTGCTAGTGGTTCCCTCTCGAGCTATGGCTACACCTTC. The whole variable domain, filled in from reference TRBV12-5 and TRBJ1-2, reads DARVTQTPRHKVTEMGQEVTMRCQPILGHNTVFWYRQTMMQGLELLAYFRNRAPLDDSGMPKDRFSAEMPDATLATLKIQPSEPRDSAVYFCASGSLSSYGYTFGSGTRLTVV.

The chain combines TRBV4-3 with TRBJ1-5; 11 nucleotides match TRBD1. The J segment lost 2 bases and the V segment lost 4 bases, leaving 1 base of the junction unmatched. Per the germline V gene, CDR1 is LGHNA and CDR2 is YSLEER. The CDR3 spans 15 residues. CDR3: CASSPGQGGNQPQHF. The DNA for the CDR3 is TGCGCCAGCAGCCCGGGACAGGGGGGCAATCAGCCCCAGCATTTT.

This chain links TRBV5-1 with TRBJ1-1; 9 bases agree with TRBD1. After removal of 3 bases from V and 0 bases from J, the junction contained 3 bases not matched to a gene. CDR1 and CDR2 from the germline V gene are SGHRS and YFSETQ. CDR3 length equals 15 residues. Here the CDR3 reads CASSSTGGLNTEAFF. In DNA, the CDR3 is TGCGCCAGCAGCTCGACAGGGGGATTGAACACTGAAGCTTTCTTT.

The V and J genes are TRBV27 and TRBJ2-3; TRBD1 is a possible D gene (6 bases). This CDR3 spans 14 amino acids. Trimming removed 5 bases at V and 5 bases at J, with 14 bases between. Looked up from germline, CDR1 is MNHEY and CDR2 is SMNVEV (reference sequence). The CDR3 sequence is CASSGLGGRDTQYF. CDR3 coding DNA: TGTGCCAGCAGTGGGCTAGGGGGACGAGATACGCAGTATTTT.

The table lists this clone with a count of one. The V call is TRBV7-9, the J call TRBJ2-3; TRBD2 might be the D (6 bases). Looked up from germline, CDR1 is SEHNR and CDR2 is FQNEAQ (reference sequence). Trimming took off 5 bases at V and 6 bases at J, with 9 bases between the two ends. This CDR3 region has 12 residues. CDR3 loop: CASSLLADTQYF. The CDR3 DNA is TGTGCCAGCAGCCTCCTAGCGGATACGCAGTATTTT. The full variable domain, completed using reference TRBV7-9 and TRBJ2-3, is DTGVSQNPRHKITKRGQNVTFRCDPISEHNRLYWYRQTLGQGPEFLTYFQNEAQLEKSRLLSDRFSAERPKGSFSTLEIQRTEQGDSAMYLCASSLLADTQYFGPGTRLTVL.

This clone has just a few counts. The rearrangement uses TRBV2 and TRBJ1-2, with D unresolved. Germline V gene lookup returns CDR1 SNHLY and CDR2 FYNNEI. V was cut by 4 bases and J by 5 bases, with 8 bases left in between. This CDR3 spans 12 amino acids. Written as DNA, the CDR3 is TGTGCCAGCAGTGGTCGGGGATATGGCTACACCTTC. Its translation is CASSGRGYGYTF.

The rearrangement links TRBV7-6 to TRBJ2-1, with 9 bases that match TRBD2. CDR3 length: 16 residues. Germline assignment: CDR1 SGHVS and CDR2 FNYEAQ. After removal of 5 bases from V and 8 bases from J, the junction contained 13 bases not matched to a gene. This CDR3 reads CASSHPSGATSYEQFF. CDR3 nucleotide sequence: TGTGCCAGCAGCCATCCTAGCGGGGCTACATCATATGAGCAGTTCTTC.

The chain links TRBV25-1 to TRBJ2-1; 10 nucleotides align to TRBD1. This CDR3 is built from 13 residues. Germline values: CDR1 MGHDK, CDR2 SYGVNS. Germline trimming cut 6 bases from V and 7 bases from J; bases unmatched to any gene: 3. CDR3 residues: CASRGQGPNEQFF. The CDR3 coding sequence is TGTGCCAGCAGGGGACAGGGGCCGAATGAGCAGTTCTTC.

The V gene is TRBV6-6, the J gene TRBJ2-3; possibly TRBD2 for D (5 bases). CDR3 length: 16 amino acids. Germline V CDR1 and CDR2: MNHNY, SVGAGI (reference sequence). Between the trimmed V and J ends, which lost 4 bases and 1 base, there was a span of 15 bases. CDR3 nucleotides: TGTGCCAGCAGTTTCTTGCTTCGGGGTGGCACAGATACGCAGTATTTT. This sequence encodes CASSFLLRGGTDTQYF.

The V gene is TRBV10-2, the J gene TRBJ2-7, with TRBD2 matching over 7 bases. Trimming cost V 8 bases and J 3 bases; bases outside gene matches: 4. Germline CDR1 is WSHSY and CDR2 is SAAADI. CDR3 size: 12 residues. The CDR3, as DNA: TGCGCCAGCCGGGACTATGACTACGAGCAGTACTTC. Its translation: CASRDYDYEQYF.

CDR3 loop: CSARDHSYTF. The CDR3 DNA sequence: TGCAGTGCTAGAGATCACAGTTACACCTTC. The V and J genes are TRBV20-1 and TRBJ1-2; D is unresolved. This CDR3 comprises 10 residues. The V and J ends lost 0 bases and 11 bases respectively, with 7 bases between them. Germline CDR1 DFQATT, CDR2 SNEGSKA (reference sequence).